Included here is one TCR beta chain sequence, with context. Trimming removed 5 bases from V and 2 bases from J, with 15 bases in between. This CDR3 is 15 amino acids long. Germline V gives CDR1 SGHTA, CDR2 FQGTGA. The sample is drawn from a study of blood T cell repertoires in COVID-19. Generated by immunoSEQ multiplex PCR, the TCRdb table keeps only in-frame clones and is missing some. In the table there are fewer than 250,000 clones, 80% to 90% of which are singletons. The sequenced sample consisted of PBMCs or T cells enriched from blood (not recorded which). The rearrangement joins TRBV7-3 to TRBJ1-1; no definite D call. This receptor was obtained from a man in his fifties who had been exposed to COVID-19. CDR3 loop: CASSLLPGYNTEAFF. The CDR3 DNA reads TGTGCCAGCAGCCTCCTACCAGGCTACAACACTGAAGCTTTCTTT.